This is a list of T cell receptor beta chains from one sample in a study of cytomegalovirus exposure and HLA in healthy donors. The protocol was immunoSEQ multiplex PCR, while the TCRdb copy is restricted to in-frame clones and leaves out a portion. Here the sample spans some 150,000 clones, 70% to 90% being singletons. The sample taken for sequencing was PBMCs. The origin of the receptors is a woman younger than 35 in good health and CMV-seronegative. CDR3s include the opening cysteine and the closing phenylalanine or tryptophan. The D gene is left open where the match is weak. Size is stated for part of the rows, as once, few or many counts, or as a class when the clone is expanded.

D: TRBD2; J: TRBJ2-6; size: -; V: TRBV5-1; DNA: TGCGCCAGCAGCATCGAGGGACTAGCGGTCTCTGGGGCCAACGTCCTGACTTTC; CDR3: CASSIEGLAVSGANVLTF
D: TRBD2; J: TRBJ2-4; size: once; V: TRBV15; DNA: TGTGCCACCACCCGGGGGGGAAACATTCAGTACTTC; CDR3: CATTRGGNIQYF
D: -; J: TRBJ1-5; size: -; V: TRBV10-3; DNA: TGTGCCATCAGTGAGTCCCCCCGAGGCAATCAGCCCCAGCATTTT; CDR3: CAISESPRGNQPQHF
D: -; J: TRBJ2-5; size: -; V: TRBV7-9; DNA: TGTGCCAGCAGTACTCTTCCCCAGGGAGGCGAGACCCAGTACTTC; CDR3: CASSTLPQGGETQYF
D: TRBD2; J: TRBJ2-1; size: -; V: TRBV9; DNA: TGTGCCAGCAGCTCCCGAGCGGGAGCCAATTCAAATGAGCAGTTCTTC; CDR3: CASSSRAGANSNEQFF
D: -; J: TRBJ2-7; size: -; V: TRBV5-5; DNA: TGTGCCAGCAGCCGACCAATAGGGGGCTACGAGCAGTACTTC; CDR3: CASSRPIGGYEQYF
D: TRBD2; J: TRBJ2-5; size: -; V: TRBV12-5; DNA: TGTGCTAGTGGTTTGGTACCCGGTCTAGCGGGCGAAGAGACCCAGTACTTC; CDR3: CASGLVPGLAGEETQYF
D: -; J: TRBJ2-1; size: -; V: TRBV7-9; DNA: TGTGCCAGCAGCTTAGGGCCCCTGCGGGGTCGAGTTGGCCATGAGCAGTTCTTC; CDR3: CASSLGPLRGRVGHEQFF
D: -; J: TRBJ2-6; size: -; V: TRBV29-1; DNA: TGCAGCGTAGCCTCTGGGGCCAACGTCCTGACTTTC; CDR3: CSVASGANVLTF
D: -; J: TRBJ1-4; size: -; V: TRBV11-2; DNA: TGTGCCAGCAGCTTAGACAGGGGTGATAATGAAAAACTGTTTTTT; CDR3: CASSLDRGDNEKLFF
D: TRBD1; J: TRBJ2-7; size: -; V: TRBV2; DNA: TGTGCCAGCAACGGGGCGGACAGGGGAGCCGAGCAGTACTTC; CDR3: CASNGADRGAEQYF
D: TRBD1; J: TRBJ2-2; size: -; V: TRBV5-1; DNA: TGCGCCAGCAGCCCAGGCGGGACAGGGGCCGGGGAGCTGTTTTTT; CDR3: CASSPGGTGAGELFF
D: -; J: TRBJ1-6; size: -; V: TRBV30; DNA: TGTGCCTGGAGTCCCGGGACGGAGGGTTCACCCCTCCACTTT; CDR3: CAWSPGTEGSPLHF
D: -; J: TRBJ1-2; size: few; V: TRBV9; DNA: TGTGCCAGCAGCCCCAGGGGAGCTAACTATGGCTACACCTTC; CDR3: CASSPRGANYGYTF
D: -; J: TRBJ2-7; size: -; V: TRBV6-6; DNA: TGTGCCAGCAGTCCACAGGGTACCCACGAGCAGTACTTC; CDR3: CASSPQGTHEQYF
D: TRBD2; J: TRBJ2-5; size: -; V: TRBV19; DNA: TGTGCCAGTGGACTAGCGGGAGTCCAAGAGACCCAGTACTTC; CDR3: CASGLAGVQETQYF
D: TRBD1; J: TRBJ2-7; size: few; V: TRBV10-3; DNA: TGTGCCATCAGTGAGCCGACGGACAGGGGGTACGAGCAGTACTTC; CDR3: CAISEPTDRGYEQYF
D: -; J: TRBJ2-7; size: -; V: TRBV19; DNA: TGTGCCAGTAGCACCATTCATTCCAGTAACGAGCAGTACTTC; CDR3: CASSTIHSSNEQYF
D: -; J: TRBJ2-7; size: -; V: TRBV6-6; DNA: TGTGCCAGCAGTTACACCCCGCGCAGGGGGGAATACGAGCAGTACTTC; CDR3: CASSYTPRRGEYEQYF
D: -; J: TRBJ2-2; size: once; V: TRBV28; DNA: TGTGCCAGCAGACGGACTGGCAACACCGGGGAGCTGTTTTTT; CDR3: CASRRTGNTGELFF
D: TRBD1; J: TRBJ2-7; size: -; V: TRBV27; DNA: TGTGCCAGCAGTCCCCAGGGGGCGGTCTACGAGCAGTACTTC; CDR3: CASSPQGAVYEQYF
D: TRBD1; J: TRBJ2-4; size: -; V: TRBV7-9; DNA: TGTGCCAGCAGCTTAGGGGACAGGGGATCCAAAAACATTCAGTACTTC; CDR3: CASSLGDRGSKNIQYF
D: -; J: TRBJ1-4; size: -; V: TRBV6-6; DNA: TGTGCCAGCAGTTTCCAGAATGAAAAACTGTTTTTT; CDR3: CASSFQNEKLFF
D: -; J: TRBJ2-3; size: once; V: TRBV5-1; DNA: TGCGCCAGCAGCCCCCTTCAGGGCACAGATACGCAGTATTTT; CDR3: CASSPLQGTDTQYF
D: -; J: TRBJ2-1; size: -; V: TRBV28; DNA: TGTGCCAGCAGTTGGGCTTACAATGAGCAGTTCTTC; CDR3: CASSWAYNEQFF